These T cell receptor beta chains were read from a single sample in a study of regulatory T cells in long-lasting Graves disease. One entry per CDR3 protein, called by TCRdb with MiXCR from the multiplex PCR reads. The profile shows about 430,000 distinct CDR3 sequences, 15% of them singletons. This sample also appeared in a second study, on T cells in Graves' hyperthyroidism and ophthalmopathy.

The sequences come from peripheral blood mononuclear cells (PBMCs), collected at new diagnosis, from a patient treated with antithyroid drugs. The receptors here all came from a woman aged 40 to 50 with Graves disease. CDR3s include the opening cysteine and the closing phenylalanine or tryptophan. A D gene is named only where the DNA matches it firmly. Clone size is shown for a subset of rows, as once, few, many or a class of expanded clone.

j_gene | d_gene | abundance | v_gene | CDR3nt | CDR3aa
TRBJ2-2 | . | . | TRBV24-1 | TGTGCCACCAGTCCATTGGAGGGACCCCCCGGGGAGCTGTTTTTT | CATSPLEGPPGELFF
TRBJ2-2 | . | . | TRBV11-1 | TGTGCCAGCAGCCTACCATGGGGGCGGGAGTCGGGCACCGGGGAGCTGTTTTTT | CASSLPWGRESGTGELFF
TRBJ1-2 | TRBD1 | many | TRBV28 | TGTGCCAGCAGCCGGGCCCTGACAGGGAGGGGCACCTTC | CASSRALTGRGTF
TRBJ2-7 | TRBD1 | . | TRBV4-1 | TGCGCCAGCAGCCACAGGACAGGGTACTCCTACGAGCAGTACTTC | CASSHRTGYSYEQYF
TRBJ1-1 | . | many | TRBV2 | TGTGCCAGCAGTTCTGACTCCTTTGAAGCTTTCTTT | CASSSDSFEAFF
TRBJ1-2 | TRBD1 | many | TRBV5-1 | TGCGCCAGCAGCGAGGACAGGGGTGGCTATGGCTACACCTTC | CASSEDRGGYGYTF
TRBJ2-2 | TRBD2 | many | TRBV12-3/TRBV12-4 | TGTGCCAGCAGTTTTCTCGTCGAGGGCGGGAGCGTTTCGAACACCGGGGAGCTGTTTTTT | CASSFLVEGGSVSNTGELFF
TRBJ2-5 | TRBD2 | many | TRBV10-3 | TGTGCCATCAGCCCGACTAGCGGGAGTACGGGCGAGACCCAGTACTTC | CAISPTSGSTGETQYF
TRBJ1-1 | TRBD1 | many | TRBV7-9 | TGTGCCAGCAGCTTAATCACAGGGGCTGGCTCCGCTTTCTTT | CASSLITGAGSAFF
TRBJ1-2 | . | many | TRBV28 | TGTGCCAGCAGTTCGGAGTTCTATGGCTACACCTTC | CASSSEFYGYTF
TRBJ2-7 | . | few | TRBV20-1 | TGCAGTGCTAGTTCCTACGGGACGCGAGCCTACGAGCAGTACTTC | CSASSYGTRAYEQYF
TRBJ2-7 | TRBD2 | many | TRBV2 | TGTGCCAGCAGTGACCCACTAGCGGGAGGTTACGAGCAGTACTTC | CASSDPLAGGYEQYF
TRBJ2-1 | . | many | TRBV6-2/TRBV6-3 | TGTGCCAGCAGTTACTCGAAGGTTCAGGATAGGCCCCCCAATGAGCAGTTCTTC | CASSYSKVQDRPPNEQFF
TRBJ1-4 | TRBD1 | many | TRBV30 | TGTGCCTGGAGTGTACCGGGGACAGGGCTCCCGTTTTTT | CAWSVPGTGLPFF
TRBJ2-7 | TRBD2 | few | TRBV6-2/TRBV6-3 | TGTGCCAGCAGTGAAGGGGGACTAGCGGGGCACTACGAGCAGTACTTC | CASSEGGLAGHYEQYF
TRBJ2-2 | . | many | TRBV27 | TGTGCCAGCTTCGGGCCCGGGCCAGCCCAAAGTAGGGACACCGGGGAGCTGTTTTTT | CASFGPGPAQSRDTGELFF
TRBJ1-1 | . | . | TRBV6-1 | TGTGCCAGCAGTGAAGCGCTTCTGGGGGACACTGAAGCTTTCTTT | CASSEALLGDTEAFF
TRBJ2-3 | TRBD2 | many | TRBV7-3 | TGTGCCAGCAGCTTTCTGGCTAGCGGGAGGACCGACCCTAGCACAGATACGCAGTATTTT | CASSFLASGRTDPSTDTQYF
TRBJ2-1 | . | few | TRBV12-3/TRBV12-4 | TGTGCCAGCAGTTTCAGGACCAGCCTCGGTAATGAGCAGTTCTTC | CASSFRTSLGNEQFF
TRBJ2-7 | . | many | TRBV7-9 | TGTGCCAGCACTATTGAGGGGGCGGGAGCCTACGAGCAGTACTTC | CASTIEGAGAYEQYF
TRBJ1-2 | . | many | TRBV11-3 | TGTGCCAGCAGCTTAGTAGACTATGGCTACACCTTC | CASSLVDYGYTF
TRBJ2-2 | . | once | TRBV7-6 | TGTGCCAGCATGACCGGGACTCACCCATCGCGGCCCGGGGAGCTGTTTTTT | CASMTGTHPSRPGELFF
TRBJ2-3 | . | many | TRBV7-9 | TGTGCCAGCAGCCCCTCCCCGGATACGCAGTATTTT | CASSPSPDTQYF
TRBJ2-2 | . | few | TRBV6-5 | TGTGCCAGCAGTTACTCTCGTCGGGAGAAGAACACCGGGGAGCTGTTTTTT | CASSYSRREKNTGELFF
TRBJ1-2 | . | many | TRBV11-3 | TGTGCCAGCAGCCAAGACGACAGCGGTCCCTATGGCTACACCTTC | CASSQDDSGPYGYTF
TRBJ2-3 | . | medium-sized | TRBV12-3/TRBV12-4 | TGTGCCAGCAGTTTAGTCCTCCGGGACAAGTTTGGAGATACGCAGTATTTT | CASSLVLRDKFGDTQYF
TRBJ2-2 | TRBD1 | many | TRBV28 | TGTGCCAGCAGTTTTCGGACAGGGAGGAAGACCGGGGAGCTGTTTTTT | CASSFRTGRKTGELFF
TRBJ1-1 | TRBD1 | many | TRBV2 | TGTGCCAGCAGGGCAGACAGGGCTGCTTTCTTT | CASRADRAAFF
TRBJ2-1 | . | many | TRBV30 | TGTGCCTGGAGTGTAACGGACCCAACCTACAATGAGCAGTTCTTC | CAWSVTDPTYNEQFF
TRBJ1-5 | . | . | TRBV15 | TGTGCCACCAGCTGCATGGTGGGTGCCCAGAAATATAGCAATCAGCCCCAGCATTTT | CATSCMVGAQKYSNQPQHF
TRBJ1-2 | . | many | TRBV11-3 | TGTGCCAGCAGCCCATCGGACGGGGATGGCTACACCTTC | CASSPSDGDGYTF
TRBJ1-1 | . | few | TRBV15 | TGTGCCACCAGGGGGGAGGGGCGCGGCACTGAAGCTTTCTTT | CATRGEGRGTEAFF
TRBJ2-5 | TRBD1 | many | TRBV19 | TGTGCCAGTAGTCGACAGGGGACCGAGACCCAGTACTTC | CASSRQGTETQYF
TRBJ2-2 | TRBD1 | few | TRBV27 | TGTGCCAGCAGTTTAGATGTTGGGACAGAAGATACCGGGGAGCTGTTTTTT | CASSLDVGTEDTGELFF
TRBJ1-1 | . | many | TRBV18 | TGTGCCAGCTCACCACGGGGGGACGGCGAAGCTTTCTTT | CASSPRGDGEAFF
TRBJ2-7 | TRBD2 | many | TRBV6-2/TRBV6-3 | TGTGCCAGCTGGGACTACCCGAGCTCCTACGAGCAGTACTTC | CASWDYPSSYEQYF
TRBJ2-7 | TRBD1 | many | TRBV11-2 | TGTGCCAGCAGGGGACAGAACTCCTACGAGCAGTACTTC | CASRGQNSYEQYF
TRBJ2-5 | TRBD2 | many | TRBV28 | TGTGCCAGCAGTTTTGGGTTAGCGGGAGGTTTTAAAGGGACCCAGTACTTC | CASSFGLAGGFKGTQYF
TRBJ1-3 | . | many | TRBV11-2 | TGTGCCAGCAGCCAGATAGCTGGCACCATATATTTT | CASSQIAGTIYF
TRBJ2-1 | . | few | TRBV25-1 | TGTGCCAGCAGTGATTCTACCCAGCAGTTCTTC | CASSDSTQQFF
TRBJ1-1 | . | . | TRBV29-1 | TGCAGCGTTCTACACTCAAGAACTGAAGCTCTCTTT | CSVLHSRTEALF
TRBJ2-1 | . | many | TRBV27 | TGTGCCAGCAGTTTATCAACGAGCGACCATTGGTACAATGAGCAGTTCTTC | CASSLSTSDHWYNEQFF
TRBJ2-1 | TRBD2 | many | TRBV6-9 | TGTGCCAGCAGTTACGGACTAGCGGTTAATGAGCAGTTCTTC | CASSYGLAVNEQFF
TRBJ2-1 | TRBD2 | . | TRBV5-1 | TGCGCCAGCAGCAAGACTAGCGAGTTTAATGAGCAGTTCTTC | CASSKTSEFNEQFF
TRBJ2-3 | . | . | TRBV19 | TGTGCCAGTAGTATAGATGGAGGCACAGATACGCAGTATTTT | CASSIDGGTDTQYF
TRBJ2-1 | TRBD2 | few | TRBV7-8 | TGTGCCAGCAGCTTCCAGCGGGAGGGCCTCTACAATGAGCAGCTCTTC | CASSFQREGLYNEQLF
TRBJ2-7 | . | many | TRBV10-3 | TGTGCCATCAGTGAGCAGAGGACCTACAGCTCCTACGAGCAGTACTTC | CAISEQRTYSSYEQYF
TRBJ1-1 | TRBD1 | . | TRBV7-9 | TGTGCCAGCAACCTCGGACAGGGTGGAACTTTCTTT | CASNLGQGGTFF
TRBJ2-1 | TRBD2 | . | TRBV19 | TGTGCCAGTACCCCCGGGCTAGCGGGAGACTACAATGAGCAGTTCTTC | CASTPGLAGDYNEQFF
TRBJ1-2 | . | many | TRBV18 | TGTGCCAGCTCACCACCGAGCCTACGGGACTATGGCTACACCTTC | CASSPPSLRDYGYTF
TRBJ2-7 | TRBD1 | many | TRBV6-2/TRBV6-3 | TGTGCCAGCAGAACCGCCGGGACAGGGAACTACGAGCAGTACTTC | CASRTAGTGNYEQYF
TRBJ2-6 | . | many | TRBV12-5 | TGTGCTAGTGGTTTGTCCGGGGGCTCTGGGGCCAACGTCCTGACTTTC | CASGLSGGSGANVLTF
TRBJ2-3 | TRBD1 | . | TRBV11-2 | TGTGCCAGCAGCCCCTACCGGGACAGTGCAGATTCGCAGTATTTT | CASSPYRDSADSQYF
TRBJ2-7 | . | many | TRBV27 | TGTGCCAGCAGTTTCAATAACGAGCAGTACTTC | CASSFNNEQYF
TRBJ1-2 | . | many | TRBV11-2 | TGTGCCAGCAGCCCCTCCTACAGGGTTACCTATGGCTACACCTTC | CASSPSYRVTYGYTF